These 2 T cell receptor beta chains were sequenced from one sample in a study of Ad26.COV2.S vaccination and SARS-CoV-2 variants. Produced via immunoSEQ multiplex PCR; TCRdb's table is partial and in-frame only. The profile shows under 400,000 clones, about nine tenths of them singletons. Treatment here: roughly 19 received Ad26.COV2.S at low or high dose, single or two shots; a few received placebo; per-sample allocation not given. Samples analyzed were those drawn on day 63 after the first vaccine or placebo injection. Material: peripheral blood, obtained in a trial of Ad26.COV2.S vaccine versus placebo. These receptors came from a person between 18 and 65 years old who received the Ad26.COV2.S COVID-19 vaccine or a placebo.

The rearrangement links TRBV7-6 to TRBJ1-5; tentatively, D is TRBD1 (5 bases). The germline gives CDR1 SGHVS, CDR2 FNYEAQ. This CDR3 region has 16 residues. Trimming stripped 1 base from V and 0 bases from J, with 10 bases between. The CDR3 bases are TGTGCCAGCAGCTTAGGAATGGGGGGTAGCAATCAGCCCCAGCATTTT. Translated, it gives CASSLGMGGSNQPQHF.

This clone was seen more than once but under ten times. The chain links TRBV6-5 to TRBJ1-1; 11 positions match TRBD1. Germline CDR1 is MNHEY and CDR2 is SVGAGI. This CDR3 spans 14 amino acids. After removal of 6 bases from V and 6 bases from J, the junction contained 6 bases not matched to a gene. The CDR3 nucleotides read TGTGCCAGCAGCCCCGGACAGGGGGCGGCTGAAGCTTTCTTT. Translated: CASSPGQGAAEAFF.